The rows below give T cell receptor beta chains drawn from one sample of a study of molecular identifiers for immune sequencing clone quantification. Each CDR3 protein gets one entry after TCRdb re-called the PCR reads with MiXCR. This sample has approximately 550,000 distinct CDR3 sequences, with 20% to 25% found just once. The material sequenced was naive CD8+ T cells from blood, with Jurkat cell RNA spiked in. The receptors here all came from a human donor in good health. Some libraries in this study had Jurkat cell RNA spiked in. CDR3s include the opening cysteine and the closing phenylalanine or tryptophan. D genes are given only for firm matches. Size is stated for part of the rows, as once, few or many counts, or as a class when the clone is expanded.

J: TRBJ2-7
V: TRBV29-1
D: .
size: many
DNA: TGCAGCGTTGAAGAGACAGGGGAGGGTTCCTACGAGCAGTACTTC
CDR3: CSVEETGEGSYEQYF

J: TRBJ2-3
V: TRBV6-5
D: TRBD2
size: many
DNA: TGTGCCAGCAGGATTAGCGGGGGAGCTAGCACAGATACGCAGTATTTT
CDR3: CASRISGGASTDTQYF

J: TRBJ2-5
V: TRBV6-5
D: TRBD2
size: many
DNA: TGTGCCAGCAGTTACAGCGGGGGGGTTGAGACCCAGTACTTC
CDR3: CASSYSGGVETQYF

J: TRBJ2-5
V: TRBV20-1
D: .
size: many
DNA: TGCAGTGCCGGACGCGTTCTTGAGACCCAGTACTTC
CDR3: CSAGRVLETQYF

J: TRBJ2-7
V: TRBV7-9
D: .
size: many
DNA: TGTGCCAGCAGCGCATTGGGGGCAACCTACGAGCAGTACTTC
CDR3: CASSALGATYEQYF

J: TRBJ1-1
V: TRBV20-1
D: .
size: many
DNA: TGCAGTGCTAGACGCGGGGAATACACTGAAGCTTTCTTT
CDR3: CSARRGEYTEAFF

J: TRBJ2-7
V: TRBV9
D: .
size: .
DNA: TGTGCCAGCAGCCCCCAGTTCTCCTACGAGCAGTACTTC
CDR3: CASSPQFSYEQYF

J: TRBJ2-1
V: TRBV19
D: .
size: many
DNA: TGTGCCAGTAGTATGGGACCCGTTTTGTCCTTC
CDR3: CASSMGPVLSF

J: TRBJ2-7
V: TRBV12-3/TRBV12-4
D: .
size: many
DNA: TGTGCCAGCAGTTTCTACAGCTCCTACGAGCAGTACTTC
CDR3: CASSFYSSYEQYF

J: TRBJ2-5
V: TRBV6-6
D: .
size: many
DNA: TGTGCCAGCAGTTACTCCATGGGGACACGCCAAGAGACCCAGTACTTC
CDR3: CASSYSMGTRQETQYF

J: TRBJ2-7
V: TRBV6-2/TRBV6-3
D: TRBD1
size: .
DNA: TGTGCCAGCAGGCCAATGGGACAGGGCCACTACGTGCAGTACTTC
CDR3: CASRPMGQGHYVQYF

J: TRBJ2-6
V: TRBV21-1
D: .
size: .
DNA: TGTGCCAGCAGTTACTCGTTGGACAGGGGGTCTATCTCTGGGGCCAACGTCCTGACTTTC
CDR3: CASSYSLDRGSISGANVLTF

J: TRBJ2-1
V: TRBV9
D: .
size: .
DNA: TGTGCCAGCAGCCCCCGGGACGGCTACTACAATGAGCAGTTCTTC
CDR3: CASSPRDGYYNEQFF

J: TRBJ1-6
V: TRBV11-2
D: .
size: .
DNA: TGTGCCAGCAGCTTACGTGACAGGAGCTCCTATAATTCACCCCTCCACTTT
CDR3: CASSLRDRSSYNSPLHF

J: TRBJ1-1
V: TRBV7-9
D: .
size: many
DNA: TGTGCCAGCAGCGAGGGTCTCACTGAAGCTTTCTTT
CDR3: CASSEGLTEAFF

J: TRBJ1-3
V: TRBV30
D: .
size: few
DNA: TGTGCCTGGAGCGAGGGTCTCTCTGGAAACACCATATATTTT
CDR3: CAWSEGLSGNTIYF

J: TRBJ1-2
V: TRBV27
D: TRBD1
size: few
DNA: TGTGCCAGCAGTTTCGGGCAGGGGGATAACTATGGCTACACCTTC
CDR3: CASSFGQGDNYGYTF

J: TRBJ1-1
V: TRBV7-9
D: .
size: many
DNA: TGTGCCAGCACCGCGCCAGCAGAGAACACTGAAGCTTTCTTT
CDR3: CASTAPAENTEAFF

J: TRBJ2-7
V: TRBV27
D: .
size: many
DNA: TGTGCCAGCAGTACGGGGAGAAACTACGAGCAGTACTTC
CDR3: CASSTGRNYEQYF

J: TRBJ2-5
V: TRBV7-9
D: TRBD2
size: .
DNA: TGTGCCAGCAGCCCCAGGCGGACTAGCGGAGACCAAGAGACCCAGTACTTC
CDR3: CASSPRRTSGDQETQYF

J: TRBJ1-1
V: TRBV19
D: .
size: few
DNA: TGTGCCAGTAGTATCCAAGCGAACACTGAAGCTTTCTTT
CDR3: CASSIQANTEAFF

J: TRBJ1-4
V: TRBV6-5
D: TRBD1
size: many
DNA: TGTGCCAGCAGTTACGGGACAGGGGATGAAAAACTGTTTTTT
CDR3: CASSYGTGDEKLFF

J: TRBJ2-2
V: TRBV11-1
D: .
size: few
DNA: TGTGCCAGCAGCTCCCCGCCGGGACGTGGGGGTAGGACCGGGGAGCTGTTTTTT
CDR3: CASSSPPGRGGRTGELFF

J: TRBJ2-7
V: TRBV2
D: .
size: .
DNA: TGTGCCAGCAGTGAAAGTCAGGAATCCTACGAGCAGTACTTC
CDR3: CASSESQESYEQYF